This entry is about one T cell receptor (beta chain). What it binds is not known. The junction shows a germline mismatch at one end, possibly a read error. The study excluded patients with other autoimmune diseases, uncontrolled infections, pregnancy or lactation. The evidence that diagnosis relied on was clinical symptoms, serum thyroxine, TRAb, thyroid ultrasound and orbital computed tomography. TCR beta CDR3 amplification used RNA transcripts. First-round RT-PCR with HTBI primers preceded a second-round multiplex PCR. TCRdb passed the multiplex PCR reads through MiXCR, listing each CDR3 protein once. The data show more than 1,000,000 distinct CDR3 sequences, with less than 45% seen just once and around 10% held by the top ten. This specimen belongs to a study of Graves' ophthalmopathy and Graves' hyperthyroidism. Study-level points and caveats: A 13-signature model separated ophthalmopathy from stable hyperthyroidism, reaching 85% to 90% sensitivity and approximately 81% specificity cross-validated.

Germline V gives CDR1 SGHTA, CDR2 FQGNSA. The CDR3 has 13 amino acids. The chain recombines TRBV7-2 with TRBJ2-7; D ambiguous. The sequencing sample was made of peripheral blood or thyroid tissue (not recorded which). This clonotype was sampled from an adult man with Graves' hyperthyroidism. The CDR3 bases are TGCGCCAGCAGCCCGGGCCTCTCCCACGAGCAGTACTTC. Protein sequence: CASSPGLSHEQYF. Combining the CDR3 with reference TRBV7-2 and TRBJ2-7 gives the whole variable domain GAGVSQSPSNKVTEKGKDVELRCDPISGHTALYWYRQSLGQGLEFLIYFQGNSAPDKSGLPSDRFSAERTGGSVSTLTIQRTQQEDSAVYLCASSPGLSHEQYFGPGTRLTVT.